Sequencing of this T cell receptor beta chain was carried out in a study of OX40 agonist ivuxolimab in advanced cancers. On the study more broadly: All patients had ivuxolimab intravenously every 2 weeks at 0.01 to 10 mg/kg. Participants, 82.7% male, averaged roughly 60 years of age, ranging from about 23 to 90. Study-wide findings and caveats: More expanded clones were found, on average, in CD8+ than in CD4+ T cells.

Patients with autoimmune history or systemic immunosuppression were excluded. To note about this clone: Its matching antigen is unknown.

From germline, CDR1 is MGHRA and CDR2 YSYEKL. V was pared by 2 bases and J by 3 bases, with 4 bases of the junction left unmatched. The CDR3 is made up of 14 amino acids. TCRdb's copy holds only in-frame clones and misses some; the assay was immunoSEQ multiplex PCR. Of roughly 48,000 clones in the sample, approximately 83% were seen once. The sample in question was CD4+ or CD8+ T cells sorted from blood, obtained in a trial of the OX40 agonist ivuxolimab. The sequence derives from an adult with an advanced solid tumor such as melanoma, head and neck, liver or kidney cancer. V gene TRBV4-1 combines with J gene TRBJ2-7, with 7 bases matching TRBD2. The CDR3 DNA is TGCGCCAGCAGCCAATCCTGGGGGGGCTACGAGCAGTACTTC. Protein: CASSQSWGGYEQYF.